This passage covers 9 T cell receptor beta chains from one sample sequenced in a study of blood T cell repertoires in COVID-19. Here immunoSEQ multiplex PCR was the method, and the copy in TCRdb shows in-frame clones only, minus some. There are approximately 190,000 clones in the sample; approximately 85% occur only once, and approximately 5.1% lies in the top ten. Material: peripheral blood. The receptor set was obtained from a woman aged 70-85 years with active or convalescent COVID-19.

The CDR3 DNA sequence: TGTGCCAGCAGCCAAGATAGAATCCTTTACAATGAGCAGTTCTTC. It is translated as CASSQDRILYNEQFF. V usage is TRBV14 and J usage is TRBJ2-1; unclear D gene. This CDR3 comprises 15 residues. CDR1 and CDR2 (germline): SGHDN, FVKESK. Between the trimmed V and J ends, which lost 0 bases and 4 bases, there was a span of 10 bases.

The V gene is TRBV5-1, the J gene TRBJ2-1; 7 bases line up with TRBD2. Looked up from germline, CDR1 is SGHRS and CDR2 is YFSETQ. The CDR3 consists of 16 residues. J gave up 7 bases and V 0 bases, and 10 bases lay outside the gene matches. CDR3 sequence (DNA): TGCGCCAGCAGCTTGGCCGGGGAGGGACGGTGGAATGAGCAGTTCTTC. Protein product: CASSLAGEGRWNEQFF. Based on the CDR3 plus reference TRBV5-1 and TRBJ2-1, the full variable domain is KAGVTQTPRYLIKTRGQQVTLSCSPISGHRSVSWYQQTPGQGLQFLFEYFSETQRNKGNFPGRFSGRQFSNSRSEMNVSTLELGDSALYLCASSLAGEGRWNEQFFGPGTRLTVL.

Notes on this clone: The sample contains more than one DNA sequence encoding this CDR3. V usage is TRBV6-5 and J usage is TRBJ2-7, with D unresolved. This CDR3 contains 13 residues. Germline CDR1 reads MNHEY; CDR2 reads SVGAGI. The V end lost 2 bases, the J end lost 4 bases, and 9 bases lay between the germline ends. The CDR3: CASSYRRGYEQYF. In DNA, the CDR3 is TGTGCCAGCAGTTACAGAAGAGGTTACGAGCAGTACTTC.

This clone was picked up one time. The chain joins TRBV19 to TRBJ2-3; 10 nucleotides match TRBD2. The CDR3 loop spans 16 amino acids. Losses at the gene ends were 3 bases for V and 0 bases for J; bases not matched to a gene: 3. Germline lookup yields CDR1 LNHDA and CDR2 SQIVND (reference sequence). Here the CDR3 DNA reads TGTGCCAGTAGTATGAATAGCGGGAGGAGCACAGATACGCAGTATTTT. Its translation is CASSMNSGRSTDTQYF.

The gene calls are TRBV18 and TRBJ1-5; 9 positions match TRBD1. CDR1 KGHSH and CDR2 LQKENI come from the germline V gene. V gave up 8 bases and J gave up 6 bases; unmatched junction bases: 5. The CDR3 has 13 amino acids. CDR3 coding DNA: TGTGCCAGCGCTCGACAGGGGGGTCAGCCCCAGCATTTT. It specifies CASARQGGQPQHF.

This chain joins TRBV7-9 and TRBJ2-5; TRBD2 agrees at 14 bases. The CDR3 has 14 residues. Germline V gene data show CDR1 as SEHNR and CDR2 as FQNEAQ (reference sequence). J was trimmed by 5 bases and V by 4 bases; bases with no gene match: 0. The CDR3 here is CASSWTSGGETQYF. CDR3 DNA sequence: TGTGCCAGCAGCTGGACTAGCGGGGGGGAGACCCAGTACTTC.

CDR3 region: CASSEEAGIYNEQFF. CDR3 coding DNA: TGTGCCAGCAGTGAGGAAGCGGGAATTTACAATGAGCAGTTCTTC. The J gene is TRBJ2-1, the V gene TRBV2, with TRBD2 matching over 7 bases. Germline V gene data show CDR1 as SNHLY and CDR2 as FYNNEI. The CDR3 totals 15 residues. V trimming: 3 bases; J trimming: 4 bases; junction bases outside the gene matches: 6.

The chain combines TRBV5-6 with TRBJ1-2; TRBD1 might be the D (5 bases). Looked up from germline, CDR1 is SGHDT and CDR2 is YYEEEE. This CDR3 is 15 amino acids long. The V gene lost 0 bases and the J gene lost 4 bases, with 13 bases spanning the gap. CDR3 DNA: TGTGCCAGCAGCTTGGGACAGCATACCTCCTATGGCTACACCTTC. This codes for CASSLGQHTSYGYTF.

The rearrangement uses TRBV27 and TRBJ2-1; D might be TRBD1 (6 bases). The V gene lost 5 bases and the J gene lost 4 bases, with 15 bases spanning the gap. The CDR3 contains 15 residues. Germline assignment: CDR1 MNHEY and CDR2 SMNVEV (reference sequence). The CDR3 DNA reads TGTGCCAGCAGTGGACAGCTCTACCCTTACAATGAGCAGTTCTTC. It encodes CASSGQLYPYNEQFF.